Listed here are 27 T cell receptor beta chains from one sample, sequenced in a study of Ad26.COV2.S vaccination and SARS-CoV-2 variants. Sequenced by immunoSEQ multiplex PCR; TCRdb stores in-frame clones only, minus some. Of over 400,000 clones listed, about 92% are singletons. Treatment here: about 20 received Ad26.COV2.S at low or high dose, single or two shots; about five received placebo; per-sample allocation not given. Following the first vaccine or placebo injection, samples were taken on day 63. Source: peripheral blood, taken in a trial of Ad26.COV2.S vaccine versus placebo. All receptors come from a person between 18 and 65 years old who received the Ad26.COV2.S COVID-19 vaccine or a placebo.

Here the CDR3 DNA reads TGTGCCAGTGATACGGGCCTAATGGGGAACACCGGGGAGCTGTTTTTT. Encoded protein: CASDTGLMGNTGELFF. The chain uses TRBV19 and TRBJ2-2; D ambiguous. V dropped 8 bases and J dropped 1 base, with 17 bases sitting between them. There are 16 residues in the CDR3. Germline V gene lookup returns CDR1 LNHDA and CDR2 SQIVND (reference sequence).

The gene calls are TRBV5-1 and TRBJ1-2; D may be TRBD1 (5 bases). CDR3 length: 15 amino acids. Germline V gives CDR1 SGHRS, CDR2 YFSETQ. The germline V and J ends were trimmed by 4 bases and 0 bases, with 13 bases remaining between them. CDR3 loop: CASSPQGPTNYGYTF. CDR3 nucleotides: TGCGCCAGCAGCCCCCAGGGCCCGACTAACTATGGCTACACCTTC.

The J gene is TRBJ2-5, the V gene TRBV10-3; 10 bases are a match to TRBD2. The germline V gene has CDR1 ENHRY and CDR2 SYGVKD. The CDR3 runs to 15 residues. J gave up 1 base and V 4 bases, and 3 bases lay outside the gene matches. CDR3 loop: CAISVGLASQETQYF. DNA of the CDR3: TGTGCCATCAGTGTGGGACTAGCGTCCCAAGAGACCCAGTACTTC.

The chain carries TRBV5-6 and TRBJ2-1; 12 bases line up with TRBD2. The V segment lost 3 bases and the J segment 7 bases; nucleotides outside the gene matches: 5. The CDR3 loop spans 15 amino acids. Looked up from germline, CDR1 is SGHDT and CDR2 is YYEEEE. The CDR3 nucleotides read TGTGCCAGCAGCTCGACTAGCGGGAGCTTTAATGAGCAGTTCTTC. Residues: CASSSTSGSFNEQFF. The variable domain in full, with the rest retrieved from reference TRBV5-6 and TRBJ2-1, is DAGVTQSPTHLIKTRGQQVTLRCSPKSGHDTVSWYQQALGQGPQFIFQYYEEEERQRGNFPDRFSGHQFPNYSSELNVNALLLGDSALYLCASSSTSGSFNEQFFGPGTRLTVL.

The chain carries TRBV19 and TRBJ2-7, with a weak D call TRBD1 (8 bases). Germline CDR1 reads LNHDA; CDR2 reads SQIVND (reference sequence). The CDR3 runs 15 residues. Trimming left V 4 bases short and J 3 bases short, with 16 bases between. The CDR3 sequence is CASSTLQGGLYEQYF. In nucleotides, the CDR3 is TGTGCCAGTAGTACCTTACAGGGGGGGCTCTACGAGCAGTACTTC.

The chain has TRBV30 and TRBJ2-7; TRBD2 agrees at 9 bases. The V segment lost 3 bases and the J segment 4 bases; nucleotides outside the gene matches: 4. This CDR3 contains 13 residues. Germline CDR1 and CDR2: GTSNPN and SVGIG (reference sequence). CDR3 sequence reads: CAWRASGEYEQYF. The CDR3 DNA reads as TGTGCCTGGAGGGCTAGCGGGGAATACGAGCAGTACTTC.

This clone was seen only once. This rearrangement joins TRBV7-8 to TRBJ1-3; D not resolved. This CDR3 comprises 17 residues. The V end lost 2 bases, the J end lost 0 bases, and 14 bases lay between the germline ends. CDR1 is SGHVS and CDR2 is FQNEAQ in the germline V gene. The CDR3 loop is CASSLLPGYDSGNTIYF. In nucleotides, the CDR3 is TGTGCCAGCAGCTTACTTCCAGGCTACGACTCTGGAAACACCATATATTTT. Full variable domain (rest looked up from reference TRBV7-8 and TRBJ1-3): GAGVSQSPRYKVAKRGQDVALRCDPISGHVSLFWYQQALGQGPEFLTYFQNEAQLDKSGLPSDRFFAERPEGSVSTLKIQRTQQEDSAVYLCASSLLPGYDSGNTIYFGEGSWLTVV.

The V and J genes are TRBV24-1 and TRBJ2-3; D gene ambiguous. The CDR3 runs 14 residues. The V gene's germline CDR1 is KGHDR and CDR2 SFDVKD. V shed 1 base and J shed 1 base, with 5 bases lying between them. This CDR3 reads CATSDFAGTDTQYF. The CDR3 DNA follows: TGTGCCACCAGTGATTTCGCGGGCACAGATACGCAGTATTTT.

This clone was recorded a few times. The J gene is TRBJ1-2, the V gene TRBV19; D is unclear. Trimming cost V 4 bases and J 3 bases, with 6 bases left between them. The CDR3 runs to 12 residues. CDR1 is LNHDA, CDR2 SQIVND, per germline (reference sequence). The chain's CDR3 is CASSKGHYGYTF. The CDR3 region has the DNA TGTGCCAGTAGTAAAGGTCACTATGGCTACACCTTC.

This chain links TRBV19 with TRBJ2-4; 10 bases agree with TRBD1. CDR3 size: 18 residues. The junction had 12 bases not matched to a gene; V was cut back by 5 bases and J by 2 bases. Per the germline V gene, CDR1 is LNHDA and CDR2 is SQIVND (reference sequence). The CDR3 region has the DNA TGTGCCAGTAGTCAAGGGACAGGGGCTTCGTATTCCAAAAACATTCAGTACTTC. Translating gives CASSQGTGASYSKNIQYF.

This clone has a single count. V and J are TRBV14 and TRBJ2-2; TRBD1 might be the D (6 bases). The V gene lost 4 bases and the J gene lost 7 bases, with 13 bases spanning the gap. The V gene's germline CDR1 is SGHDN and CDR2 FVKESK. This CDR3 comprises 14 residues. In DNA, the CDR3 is TGTGCCAGCAGCCGTCAGGGGTTCGGCGGGGAGCTGTTTTTT. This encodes CASSRQGFGGELFF.

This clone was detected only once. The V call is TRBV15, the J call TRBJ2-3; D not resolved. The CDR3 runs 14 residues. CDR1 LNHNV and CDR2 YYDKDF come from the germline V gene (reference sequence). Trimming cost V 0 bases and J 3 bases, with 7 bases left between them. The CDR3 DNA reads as TGTGCCACCAGCAGAGAAGAGACTACAGATACGCAGTATTTT. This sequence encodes CATSREETTDTQYF.

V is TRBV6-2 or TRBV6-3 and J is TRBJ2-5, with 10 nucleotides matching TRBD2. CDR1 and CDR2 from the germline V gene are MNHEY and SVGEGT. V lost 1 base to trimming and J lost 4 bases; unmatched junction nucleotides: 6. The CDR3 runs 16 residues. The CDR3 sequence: CASSYYEAGGRETQYF. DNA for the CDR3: TGTGCCAGCAGTTACTACGAAGCGGGAGGGCGAGAGACCCAGTACTTC.

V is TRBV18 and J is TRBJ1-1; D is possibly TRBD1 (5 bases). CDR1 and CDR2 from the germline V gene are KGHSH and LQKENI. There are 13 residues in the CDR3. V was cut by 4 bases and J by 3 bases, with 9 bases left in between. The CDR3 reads CASSLGADTEAFF. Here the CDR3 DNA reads TGTGCCAGCTCACTAGGGGCTGACACTGAAGCTTTCTTT.

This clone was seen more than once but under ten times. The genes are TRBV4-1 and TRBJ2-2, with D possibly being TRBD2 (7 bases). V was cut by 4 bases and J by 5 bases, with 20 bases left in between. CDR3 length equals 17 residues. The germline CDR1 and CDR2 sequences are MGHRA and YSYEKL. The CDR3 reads CASSPPLGGAATGELFF. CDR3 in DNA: TGCGCCAGCAGCCCACCCCTGGGGGGGGCGGCGACCGGGGAGCTGTTTTTT.

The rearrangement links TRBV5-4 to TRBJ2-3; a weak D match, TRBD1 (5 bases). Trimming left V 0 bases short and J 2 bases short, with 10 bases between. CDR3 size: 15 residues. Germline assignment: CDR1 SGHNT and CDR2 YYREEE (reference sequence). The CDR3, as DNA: TGTGCCAGCAGCTTGGTTGGGGCTTCCACAGATACGCAGTATTTT. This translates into CASSLVGASTDTQYF.

CDR3 sequence (DNA): TGTGCCAGCAGCCCCGGGGGGCCCAAAAGCTCCTATAATTCACCCCTCCACTTT. Translation: CASSPGGPKSSYNSPLHF. The chain carries TRBV11-2 and TRBJ1-6, with a weak D call TRBD1 (6 bases). Germline-derived CDR1 and CDR2 are SGHAT and FQNNGV. V was cut by 5 bases and J by 0 bases, with 17 bases left in between. This CDR3 has 18 amino acids.

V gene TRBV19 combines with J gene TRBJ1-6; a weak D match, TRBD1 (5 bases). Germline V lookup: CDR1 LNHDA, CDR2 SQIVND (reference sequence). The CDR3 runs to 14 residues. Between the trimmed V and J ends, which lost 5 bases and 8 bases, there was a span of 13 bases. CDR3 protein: CASSSTWGDSPLHF. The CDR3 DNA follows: TGTGCCAGTAGTTCAACGTGGGGGGATTCACCCCTCCACTTT. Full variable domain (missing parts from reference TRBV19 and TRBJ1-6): DGGITQSPKYLFRKEGQNVTLSCEQNLNHDAMYWYRQDPGQGLRLIYYSQIVNDFQKGDIAEGYSVSREKKESFPLTVTSAQKNPTAFYLCASSSTWGDSPLHFGNGTRLTVT.

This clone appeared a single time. Here the CDR3 DNA reads TGTGCCAGTAGTACAGGGACAGGGGACCTCCTAAGCACAGATACGCAGTATTTT. Protein product: CASSTGTGDLLSTDTQYF. This rearrangement joins TRBV19 to TRBJ2-3; the match to TRBD1 covers 10 bases. The length of the CDR3 is 18 residues. CDR1 and CDR2 from the germline V gene are LNHDA and SQIVND (reference sequence). The ends lost 4 bases at V and 0 bases at J; junction bases unmatched: 10.

The chain's CDR3 is CASSLLASGNTGELFF. CDR3 DNA sequence: TGTGCCAGCAGCTTATTGGCTAGCGGGAACACCGGGGAGCTGTTTTTT. The V gene is TRBV7-2, the J gene TRBJ2-2, with TRBD2 matching over 7 bases. The germline CDR1 and CDR2 sequences are SGHTA and FQGNSA. The CDR3 covers 16 residues. The junction had 4 bases not matched to a gene; V was cut back by 2 bases and J by 1 base.

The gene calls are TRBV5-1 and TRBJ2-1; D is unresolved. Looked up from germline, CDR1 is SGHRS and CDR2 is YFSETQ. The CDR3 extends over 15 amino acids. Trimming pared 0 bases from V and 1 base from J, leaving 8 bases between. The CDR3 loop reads CASSLAVASYNEQFF. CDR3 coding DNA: TGCGCCAGCAGCTTGGCCGTGGCATCCTACAATGAGCAGTTCTTC.

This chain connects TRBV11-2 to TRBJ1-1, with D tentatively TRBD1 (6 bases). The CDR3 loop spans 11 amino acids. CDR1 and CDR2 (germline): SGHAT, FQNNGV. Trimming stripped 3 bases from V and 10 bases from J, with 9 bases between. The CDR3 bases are TGTGCCAGCAGCTTGTTGGACAGAGCTTTCTTT. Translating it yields CASSLLDRAFF.

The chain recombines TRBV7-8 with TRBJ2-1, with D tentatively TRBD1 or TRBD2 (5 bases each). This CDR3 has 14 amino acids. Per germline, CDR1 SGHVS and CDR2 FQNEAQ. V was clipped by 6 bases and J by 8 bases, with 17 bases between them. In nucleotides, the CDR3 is TGTGCCAGCAGTAAAGGGACGGTTTTGTATGAGCAGTTCTTC. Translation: CASSKGTVLYEQFF.

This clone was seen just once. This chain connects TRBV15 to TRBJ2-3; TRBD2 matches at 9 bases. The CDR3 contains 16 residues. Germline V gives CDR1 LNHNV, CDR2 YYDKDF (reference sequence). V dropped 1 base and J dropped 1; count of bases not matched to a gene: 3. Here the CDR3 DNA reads TGTGCCACCAGCAGAGTTGCGGGAGGGGGCACAGATACGCAGTATTTT. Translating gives CATSRVAGGGTDTQYF.

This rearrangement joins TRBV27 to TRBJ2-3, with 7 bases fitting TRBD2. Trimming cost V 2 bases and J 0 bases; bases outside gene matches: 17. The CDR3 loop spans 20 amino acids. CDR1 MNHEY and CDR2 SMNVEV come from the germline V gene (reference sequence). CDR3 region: CASSLSGLAAAPLSTDTQYF. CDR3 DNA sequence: TGTGCCAGCAGTTTAAGTGGGCTAGCGGCCGCGCCGCTTAGCACAGATACGCAGTATTTT.

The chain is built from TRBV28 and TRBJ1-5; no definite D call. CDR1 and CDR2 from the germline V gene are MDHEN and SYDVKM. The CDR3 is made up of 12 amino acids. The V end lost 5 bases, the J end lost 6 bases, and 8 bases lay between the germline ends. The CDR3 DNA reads TGTGCCAGCAGTCGAGGGTCTCAGCCCCAGCATTTT. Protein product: CASSRGSQPQHF.

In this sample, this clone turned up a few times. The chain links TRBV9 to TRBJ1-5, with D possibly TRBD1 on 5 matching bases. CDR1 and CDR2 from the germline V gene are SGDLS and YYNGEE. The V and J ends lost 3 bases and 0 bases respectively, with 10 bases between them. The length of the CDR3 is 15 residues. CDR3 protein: CASSEQGNSNQPQHF. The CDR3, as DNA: TGTGCCAGCAGCGAGCAGGGTAATAGCAATCAGCCCCAGCATTTT.